What follows are 17 T cell receptor beta chains derived from one specimen sequenced in a study of cytomegalovirus exposure and HLA in healthy donors. PCR employed 60 Vbeta and 13 Jbeta primers. Here immunoSEQ multiplex PCR was the method, and the copy in TCRdb shows in-frame clones only, minus some. The data show 90,000 to 150,000 clones, roughly three fifths seen once. The sequencing sample was made of PBMCs. These receptor sequences come from a man aged 40-55 years in good health and CMV-seropositive.

This chain connects TRBV29-1 to TRBJ1-2; 7 nucleotides agree with TRBD1. The CDR3 runs to 14 residues. With V trimmed by 6 bases and J by 2 bases, 9 bases remained unmatched. Looked up from germline, CDR1 is SQVTM and CDR2 is ANQGSEA. The CDR3 region has the DNA TGCAGCGTGACGGACAGGAGTCAAAACTATGGCTACACCTTC. Its translation is CSVTDRSQNYGYTF.

J is TRBJ2-2 and V is TRBV6-5; 9 positions agree with TRBD2. Looked up from germline, CDR1 is MNHEY and CDR2 is SVGAGI. The CDR3 contains 15 residues. With 5 bases clipped from V and 5 bases from J, the junction kept 6 bases outside the gene matches. CDR3 region: CASSPLAGKTGELFF. For the CDR3, the DNA is TGTGCCAGCAGTCCTCTAGCGGGGAAAACCGGGGAGCTGTTTTTT.

This rearrangement joins TRBV20-1 to TRBJ2-7; 7 bases are shared with TRBD2. The germline V gene has CDR1 DFQATT and CDR2 SNEGSKA (reference sequence). The CDR3 length is 11 residues. V was clipped by 3 bases and J by 6 bases; unmatched bases: 2. CDR3 loop: CSARGGSEQYF. Written as DNA, the CDR3 is TGCAGTGCTAGGGGGGGGAGCGAGCAGTACTTC.

V usage is TRBV15 and J usage is TRBJ2-7; D might be TRBD2 (6 bases). The V end was cut by 0 bases, the J end by 2 bases, with 17 bases between. Looked up from germline, CDR1 is LNHNV and CDR2 is YYDKDF (reference sequence). This CDR3 contains 17 residues. The CDR3: CATSRDTGLLPTYEQYF. The CDR3, as DNA: TGTGCCACCAGCAGAGATACGGGACTGCTACCGACCTACGAGCAGTACTTC.

The genes are TRBV11-2 and TRBJ1-2, with TRBD1 identical over 7 bases. Germline loops: CDR1 SGHAT, CDR2 FQNNGV. The trim removed 0 bases at V and 7 bases at J, leaving 5 bases unmatched. The CDR3 consists of 14 residues. CDR3 nucleotides: TGTGCCAGCAGCTTAGATCGTACAGGGGCTGGCTACACCTTC. It encodes CASSLDRTGAGYTF.

This clone appeared once. The gene calls are TRBV9 and TRBJ2-5; 12 bases align to TRBD2. The CDR3 loop spans 16 amino acids. CDR1 and CDR2 from the germline V gene are SGDLS and YYNGEE. The ends lost 3 bases at V and 1 base at J; junction bases unmatched: 4. The CDR3 coding sequence is TGTGCCAGCAGCGGAACTAGCGGGAGGCCCCAAGAGACCCAGTACTTC. Its protein is CASSGTSGRPQETQYF.

Only a few counts were recorded for this clone. This chain uses TRBV10-3 with TRBJ2-2, with 9 bases fitting TRBD1. This CDR3 has 17 residues. V shed 3 bases, J shed 8 bases, and the junction held 13 bases outside the gene matches. CDR1 and CDR2 from the germline V gene are ENHRY and SYGVKD. Written as DNA, the CDR3 is TGTGCCATCAGTGATTCATCCGGGACAGGGATTCCGGGGGAGCTGTTTTTT. Translating it yields CAISDSSGTGIPGELFF.

This rearrangement joins TRBV11-2 to TRBJ1-3; no definite D call. The CDR3 consists of 17 residues. Trimming took 5 bases from V and 0 from J, leaving 17 bases between them. CDR1 is SGHAT and CDR2 is FQNNGV in the germline V gene. Here the CDR3 reads CASSHLLGGYSGNTIYF. Written as DNA, the CDR3 is TGTGCCAGCAGCCACCTTCTGGGCGGGTACTCTGGAAACACCATATATTTT.

The chain recombines TRBV12-5 with TRBJ1-1, with TRBD1 matching over 9 bases. From germline, CDR1 is LGHNT and CDR2 FRNRAP. The CDR3 runs to 15 residues. J lost 6 bases, V lost 2 bases, and 7 bases had no gene match. In DNA, the CDR3 is TGTGCTAGTGGTTTGACGGACAGGGGATTCTCTGAAGCTTTCTTT. Its translation: CASGLTDRGFSEAFF.

This clone was recorded at least ten times. The V call is TRBV11-3, the J call TRBJ2-3; 11 bases map to TRBD1. The V gene's germline CDR1 is SGHNT and CDR2 YENEEA. The J segment lost 6 bases and the V segment lost 5 bases, leaving 7 bases of the junction unmatched. The CDR3 runs 15 residues. The CDR3 spells CASSIGTGGVDTQYF. The CDR3 DNA follows: TGTGCCAGCAGCATCGGGACAGGGGGGGTGGATACGCAGTATTTT.

The V and J genes are TRBV5-8 and TRBJ1-2; TRBD1 aligns across 9 bases. The V gene end was trimmed by 0 bases and the J gene end by 7 bases; junction bases not matched to a gene: 1. Germline lookup yields CDR1 SGHTS and CDR2 YDEGEE. The CDR3 sequence is 13 residues long. The CDR3 protein is CASSLAQGAGYTF. The CDR3 bases are TGTGCCAGCAGCTTGGCACAGGGGGCTGGCTACACCTTC.

There are a few counts of this clone. At one end, the junction sequence differs from germline, possibly due to a read error. The CDR3 is CASSVERGAYYDQYF. As DNA, the CDR3 is TGTGCCAGCAGTGTAGAGCGGGGGGCATATTACGATCAGTACTTC. V and J are TRBV2 and TRBJ2-7, with 9 bases identical to TRBD2. The CDR3 spans 15 residues. Germline CDR1 SNHLY, CDR2 FYNNEI.

Remarks on this clone: Other DNA sequences in this specimen translate into the identical CDR3. The chain links TRBV6-1 to TRBJ1-1; D perhaps matches TRBD1 (6 bases). Per the germline V gene, CDR1 is MNHNS and CDR2 is SASEGT. There are 15 residues in the CDR3. The germline V and J ends were trimmed by 2 bases and 11 bases, with 21 bases remaining between them. CDR3 bases: TGTGCCAGCAGTGAACACGGGGGGGCGCCTATCGAGGCTTTCTTT. Translating gives CASSEHGGAPIEAFF.

The gene calls are TRBV6-6 and TRBJ2-7, with 9 bases fitting TRBD1. There are 16 residues in the CDR3. Germline lookup yields CDR1 MNHNY and CDR2 SVGAGI (reference sequence). The V gene end was trimmed by 0 bases and the J gene end by 0 bases; junction bases not matched to a gene: 3. CDR3 sequence (DNA): TGTGCCAGCAGTTACTCTACAGGGGGCTCCTCCTACGAGCAGTACTTC. It yields the protein CASSYSTGGSSYEQYF.

The rearrangement joins TRBV7-9 to TRBJ1-3; possibly TRBD1 for D (5 bases). V was cut by 1 base and J by 4 bases, with 11 bases left in between. CDR1 SEHNR and CDR2 FQNEAQ come from the germline V gene (reference sequence). CDR3 length: 15 amino acids. CDR3 nucleotides: TGTGCCAGCAGCTTAGGACAGTTTGACGGAAACACCATATATTTT. Amino acids: CASSLGQFDGNTIYF. The full variable domain, in which reference TRBV7-9 and TRBJ1-3 provide the parts outside the CDR3, is DTGVSQNPRHKITKRGQNVTFRCDPISEHNRLYWYRQTLGQGPEFLTYFQNEAQLEKSRLLSDRFSAERPKGSFSTLEIQRTEQGDSAMYLCASSLGQFDGNTIYFGEGSWLTVV.

The chain employs TRBV30 and TRBJ2-3; D perhaps matches TRBD2 (5 bases). The CDR3 runs 11 residues. Germline CDR1 reads GTSNPN; CDR2 reads SVGIG (reference sequence). V lost 5 bases and J 6 bases, leaving 9 bases between the germline ends. The CDR3 region has the DNA TGTGCCTGGGGACGGAGGGATACGCAGTATTTT. Translating gives CAWGRRDTQYF.

V usage is TRBV13 and J usage is TRBJ1-2; TRBD1 matches 9 bases. V trimming: 0 bases; J trimming: 3 bases; junction bases outside the gene matches: 8. The V gene's germline CDR1 is PRHDT and CDR2 FYEKMQ (reference sequence). This CDR3 region has 17 residues. CDR3: CASSLGGITGGDYGYTF. The CDR3 DNA sequence: TGTGCCAGCAGCTTAGGCGGCATAACAGGGGGCGACTATGGCTACACCTTC.